This TCR beta chain was found in a study of early T cells in non-severe SARS-CoV-2 infection. About the research overall: Sequenced material consisted of bulk RNA (from unsorted whole blood), and chains were unpaired. Study outcomes and limitations: A preference for anti-spike CD8 responses marked VDJdb matching, which missed private and CD4 specificities.

The V end lost 1 base, the J end lost 5 bases, and 10 bases lay between the germline ends. CDR3 length equals 13 residues. Germline V CDR1 and CDR2: DFQATT, SNEGSKA (reference sequence). Molecules of cDNA were individually given unique molecular identifiers that were attached to them. TCRdb ran MiXCR on the 5' RACE reads and lists one entry per CDR3 protein. Here the sample spans tens of thousands of distinct CDR3 sequences, 15% to 17% being singletons. This clonotype has only a few counts. Its antigen is not known. The sequenced sample was whole blood. This chain uses TRBV20-1 with TRBJ2-3, with D maybe TRBD2 (5 bases). This receptor was identified in an adult who was a healthcare worker with PCR-confirmed SARS-CoV-2 infection or an uninfected control (not recorded which). CDR3 protein: CSARGGVGDTQYF. The DNA for the CDR3 is TGCAGTGCTAGAGGGGGAGTAGGAGATACGCAGTATTTT.